This T cell receptor (beta chain) was recorded in a study of control samples from healthy donors and cancer patients. Sequencing used immunoSEQ multiplex PCR; TCRdb keeps in-frame clones, though not all of them. The sample yields 100,000 to 150,000 clones, 80% to 90% seen once. V was clipped by 3 bases and J by 6 bases, with 10 bases between them. This CDR3 is built from 13 residues. The genes are TRBV5-3 and TRBJ1-5; D remains ambiguous. TRBV5-3 is filed as an ORF, its function uncertain. The receptor comes from a man aged 50 or older in good health. The specimen sequenced was blood. CDR3 sequence: CARSSARGQPQHF. CDR3 nucleotides: TGTGCCAGAAGCTCGGCCCGAGGTCAGCCCCAGCATTTT.